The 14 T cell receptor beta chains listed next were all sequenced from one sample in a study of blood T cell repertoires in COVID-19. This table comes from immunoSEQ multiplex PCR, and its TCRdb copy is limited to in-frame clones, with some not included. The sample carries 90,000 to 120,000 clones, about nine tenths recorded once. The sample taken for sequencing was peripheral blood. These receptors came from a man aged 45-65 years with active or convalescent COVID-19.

In nucleotides, the CDR3 is TGTGCCTGGACCCGGGACAGGGGACTGTACGAGCAGTACTTC. It codes for CAWTRDRGLYEQYF. The chain joins TRBV30 to TRBJ2-7; 10 bases agree with TRBD1. J lost 4 bases, V lost 4 bases, and 7 bases had no gene match. The CDR3 has 14 amino acids. Germline V gene data show CDR1 as GTSNPN and CDR2 as SVGIG (reference sequence).

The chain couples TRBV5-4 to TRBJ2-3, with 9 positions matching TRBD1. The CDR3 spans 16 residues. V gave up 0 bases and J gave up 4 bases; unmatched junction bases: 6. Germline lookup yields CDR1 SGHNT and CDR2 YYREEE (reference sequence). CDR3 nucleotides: TGTGCCAGCAGCTTGGACAGGGGGCGATCCTCAGATACGCAGTATTTT. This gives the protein CASSLDRGRSSDTQYF.

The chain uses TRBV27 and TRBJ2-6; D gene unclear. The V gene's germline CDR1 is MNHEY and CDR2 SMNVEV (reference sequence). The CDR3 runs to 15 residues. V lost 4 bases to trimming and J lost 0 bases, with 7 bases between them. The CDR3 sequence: CASSSLGSGANVLTF. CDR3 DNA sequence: TGTGCCAGCAGTTCACTTGGCTCTGGGGCCAACGTCCTGACTTTC.

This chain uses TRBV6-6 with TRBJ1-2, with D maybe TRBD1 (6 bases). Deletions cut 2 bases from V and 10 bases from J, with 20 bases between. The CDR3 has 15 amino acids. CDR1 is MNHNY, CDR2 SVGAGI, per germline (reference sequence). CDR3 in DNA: TGTGCCAGCAGTTACCCCCCAAGGAAGGACAGTGTCTACACCTTC. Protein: CASSYPPRKDSVYTF.

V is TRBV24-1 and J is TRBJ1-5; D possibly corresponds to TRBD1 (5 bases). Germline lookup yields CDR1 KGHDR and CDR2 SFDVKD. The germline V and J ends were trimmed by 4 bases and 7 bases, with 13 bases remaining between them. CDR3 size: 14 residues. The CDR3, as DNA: TGTGCCACCAGTGACGGAGGGGTACGACAGCCCCAGCATTTT. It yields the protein CATSDGGVRQPQHF.

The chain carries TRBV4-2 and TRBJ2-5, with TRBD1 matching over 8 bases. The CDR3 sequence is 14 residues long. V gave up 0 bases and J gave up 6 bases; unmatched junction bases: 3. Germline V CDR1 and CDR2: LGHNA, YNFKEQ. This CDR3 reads CASSQETGGKTQYF. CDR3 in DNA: TGTGCCAGCAGCCAAGAAACAGGGGGTAAGACCCAGTACTTC.

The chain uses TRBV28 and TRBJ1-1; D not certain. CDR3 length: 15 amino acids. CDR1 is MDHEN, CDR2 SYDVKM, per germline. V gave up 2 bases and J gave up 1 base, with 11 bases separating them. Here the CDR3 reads CASSLPGPQNTEAFF. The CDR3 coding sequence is TGTGCCAGCAGTTTACCAGGCCCCCAGAACACTGAAGCTTTCTTT.

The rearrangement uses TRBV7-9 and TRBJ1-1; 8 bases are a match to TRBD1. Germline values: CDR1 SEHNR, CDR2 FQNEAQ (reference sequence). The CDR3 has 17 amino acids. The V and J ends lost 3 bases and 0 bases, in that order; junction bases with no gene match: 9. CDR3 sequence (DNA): TGTGCCAGCAGCTTTTGGACAGGGAGGGTGGTGAACACTGAAGCTTTCTTT. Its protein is CASSFWTGRVVNTEAFF. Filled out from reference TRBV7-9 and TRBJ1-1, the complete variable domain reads DTGVSQNPRHKITKRGQNVTFRCDPISEHNRLYWYRQTLGQGPEFLTYFQNEAQLEKSRLLSDRFSAERPKGSFSTLEIQRTEQGDSAMYLCASSFWTGRVVNTEAFFGQGTRLTVV.

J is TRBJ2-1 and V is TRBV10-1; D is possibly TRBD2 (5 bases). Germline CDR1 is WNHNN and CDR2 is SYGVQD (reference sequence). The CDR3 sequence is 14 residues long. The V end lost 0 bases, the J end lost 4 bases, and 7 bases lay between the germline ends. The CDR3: CASSESGRYNEQFF. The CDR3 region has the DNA TGCGCCAGCAGTGAGTCGGGGAGATACAATGAGCAGTTCTTC.

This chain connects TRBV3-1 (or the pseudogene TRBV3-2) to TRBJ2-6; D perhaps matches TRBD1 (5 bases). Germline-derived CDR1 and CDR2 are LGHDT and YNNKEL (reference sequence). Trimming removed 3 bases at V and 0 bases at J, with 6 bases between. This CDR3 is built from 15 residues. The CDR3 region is CASSQDISGANVLTF. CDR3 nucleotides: TGTGCCAGCAGCCAGGACATCTCTGGGGCCAACGTCCTGACTTTC.

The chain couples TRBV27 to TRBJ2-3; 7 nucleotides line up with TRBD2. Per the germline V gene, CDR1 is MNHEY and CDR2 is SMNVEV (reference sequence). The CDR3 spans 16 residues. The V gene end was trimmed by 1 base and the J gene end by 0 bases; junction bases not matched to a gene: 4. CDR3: CASSLWTSFSTDTQYF. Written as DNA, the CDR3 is TGTGCCAGCAGTTTATGGACTAGTTTTAGCACAGATACGCAGTATTTT.

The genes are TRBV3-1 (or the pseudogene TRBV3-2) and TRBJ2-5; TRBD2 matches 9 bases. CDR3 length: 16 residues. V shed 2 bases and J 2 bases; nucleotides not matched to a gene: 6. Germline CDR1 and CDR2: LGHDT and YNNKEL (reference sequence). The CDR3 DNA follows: TGTGCCAGCAGCCAACTGCGGGAGGGGGCGCAAGAGACCCAGTACTTC. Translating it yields CASSQLREGAQETQYF.

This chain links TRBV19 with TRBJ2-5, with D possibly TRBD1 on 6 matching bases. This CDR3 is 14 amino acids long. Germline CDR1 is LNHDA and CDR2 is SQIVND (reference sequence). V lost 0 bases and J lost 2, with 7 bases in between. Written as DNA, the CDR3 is TGTGCCAGTAGTATAGACAGGGGTCAAGAGACCCAGTACTTC. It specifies CASSIDRGQETQYF.

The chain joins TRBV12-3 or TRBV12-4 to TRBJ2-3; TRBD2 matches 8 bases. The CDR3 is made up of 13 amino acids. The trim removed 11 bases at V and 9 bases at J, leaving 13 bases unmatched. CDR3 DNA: TGTGCCTCAACCCCGGGGGGGGGCGACACGCAGTATTTT. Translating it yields CASTPGGGDTQYF.